This T cell receptor (beta chain) was sequenced in a study of cytomegalovirus exposure and HLA in healthy donors. Study-level findings and limits: In vitro, a few CMV-associated chains proved specific for CMV antigens. Later analysis suggested most CMV-associated TCR beta chains were HLA-restricted. The study flagged around 150 TCR beta chains as cytomegalovirus-associated. Later analysis suggested links between common viral pathogens and several top significant clusters.

With respect to this clone: Its target is unknown.

It was with 60 Vbeta and 13 Jbeta primers that the PCR ran. Data came from immunoSEQ multiplex PCR; TCRdb stores just in-frame clones and leaves some out. Its table lists approximately 110,000 clones. Per germline, CDR1 MNHEY and CDR2 SMNVEV (reference sequence). The CDR3 runs 16 residues. With 4 bases clipped from V and 2 bases from J, the junction kept 7 bases outside the gene matches. The TCR originated in a man aged 25-45 years in good health and CMV-seronegative. This chain links TRBV27 with TRBJ1-2; 10 positions match TRBD1. The specimen was PBMCs. The CDR3 protein is CASSYFGQGVNYGYTF. CDR3 bases: TGTGCCAGCAGTTATTTCGGACAGGGGGTAAACTATGGCTACACCTTC.